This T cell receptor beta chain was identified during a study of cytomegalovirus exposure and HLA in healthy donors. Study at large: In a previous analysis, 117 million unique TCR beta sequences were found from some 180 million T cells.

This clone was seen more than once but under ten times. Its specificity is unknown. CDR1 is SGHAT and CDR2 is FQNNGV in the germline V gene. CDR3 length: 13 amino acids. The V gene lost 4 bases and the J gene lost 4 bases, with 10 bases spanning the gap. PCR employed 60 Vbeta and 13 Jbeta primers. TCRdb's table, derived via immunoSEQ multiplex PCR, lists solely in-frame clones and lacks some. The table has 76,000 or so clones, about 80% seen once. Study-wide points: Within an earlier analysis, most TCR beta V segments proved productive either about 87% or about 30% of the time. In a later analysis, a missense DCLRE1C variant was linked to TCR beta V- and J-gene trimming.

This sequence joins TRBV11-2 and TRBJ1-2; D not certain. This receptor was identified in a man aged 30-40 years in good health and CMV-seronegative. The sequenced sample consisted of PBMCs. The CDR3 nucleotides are TGTGCCAGCAGCTGGGAAAGCGGCTATGGCTACACCTTC. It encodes CASSWESGYGYTF.